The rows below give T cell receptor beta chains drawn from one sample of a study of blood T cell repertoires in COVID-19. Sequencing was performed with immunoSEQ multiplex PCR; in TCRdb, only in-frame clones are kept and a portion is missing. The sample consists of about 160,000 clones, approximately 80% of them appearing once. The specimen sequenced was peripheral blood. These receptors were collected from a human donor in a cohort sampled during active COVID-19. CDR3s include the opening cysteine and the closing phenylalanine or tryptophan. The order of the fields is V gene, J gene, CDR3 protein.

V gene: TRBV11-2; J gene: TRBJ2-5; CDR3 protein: CASSLVASGVQETQYF
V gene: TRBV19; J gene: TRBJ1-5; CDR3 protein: CASSTSRDSPSHF
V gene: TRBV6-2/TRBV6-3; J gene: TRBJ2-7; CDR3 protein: CASSYSFQGPTSEQYF
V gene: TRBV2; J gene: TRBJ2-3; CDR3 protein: CASSGVASGVSYSTDTQYF
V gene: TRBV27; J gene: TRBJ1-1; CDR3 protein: CASSHNQGPPSTEAFF
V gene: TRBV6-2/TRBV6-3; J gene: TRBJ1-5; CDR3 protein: CASSYRGTVNQPQHF
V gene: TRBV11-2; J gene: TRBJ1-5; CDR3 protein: CASSLAGIGSNQPQHF
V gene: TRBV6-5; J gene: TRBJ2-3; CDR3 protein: CASSLLAGAIDTQYF
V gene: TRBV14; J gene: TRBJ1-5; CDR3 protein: CASSPQGSNQPQHF
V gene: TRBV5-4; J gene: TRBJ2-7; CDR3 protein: CASSLNRESYEQYF
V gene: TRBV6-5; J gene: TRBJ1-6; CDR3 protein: CASSSQTGANSPLHF
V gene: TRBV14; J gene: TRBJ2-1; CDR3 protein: CASSQETASSYNEQFF
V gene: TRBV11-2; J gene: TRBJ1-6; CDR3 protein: CASSLTPGAVSPLHF